These T cell receptor beta chains were read from a single sample in a study of HIV-infected patients and healthy controls. TCRdb re-analysed the 5' RACE reads in MiXCR, keeping a single row per CDR3 protein. The table includes about 10,000 distinct CDR3 sequences, about 6.5% detected once. The starting material was blood, obtained during antiretroviral therapy. These receptors were collected from an adult with HIV infection. The donor label of this sample is uncertain. The CDR3 runs from the conserved cysteine through the conserved F or W. The order of the fields is D gene, V gene, clone size, J gene, CDR3 DNA, CDR3 protein. D genes are given only for firm matches. Clone size is not always given. Where it is, it says once, few, many or a class for expanded clones.

d_gene: TRBD1
v_gene: TRBV29-1
abundance: many
j_gene: TRBJ1-5
CDR3nt: TGCAGCGTTTCCAGGGGGGAAACTCAGCCCCAGCATTTT
CDR3aa: CSVSRGETQPQHF

d_gene: -
v_gene: TRBV11-2
abundance: many
j_gene: TRBJ2-6
CDR3nt: TGTGCCAGCAGCCTAAGCTCTGGGGCCAACGTCCTGACTTTC
CDR3aa: CASSLSSGANVLTF

d_gene: -
v_gene: TRBV30
abundance: many
j_gene: TRBJ2-3
CDR3nt: TGTGCCTGGATGTGGGGGAGGGGGACAGATACGCAGTATTTT
CDR3aa: CAWMWGRGTDTQYF

d_gene: -
v_gene: TRBV6-2/TRBV6-3
abundance: few
j_gene: TRBJ2-7
CDR3nt: TGTGCCAGCAGTTATGGGACGGTTACCTACGAGCAGTACTTC
CDR3aa: CASSYGTVTYEQYF

d_gene: -
v_gene: TRBV7-9
abundance: many
j_gene: TRBJ1-1
CDR3nt: TGTGCCAGCAGCTCCTCCAGTGACGACACTGAAGCTTTCTTT
CDR3aa: CASSSSSDDTEAFF

d_gene: -
v_gene: TRBV7-9
abundance: many
j_gene: TRBJ2-7
CDR3nt: TGTGCCAGCACCAATCCCGGGGGCTACGAGCAGTACTTC
CDR3aa: CASTNPGGYEQYF

d_gene: -
v_gene: TRBV6-5
abundance: many
j_gene: TRBJ2-5
CDR3nt: TGTGCCAGCAGTTACGGCACTTACCAAGAGACCCAGTACTTC
CDR3aa: CASSYGTYQETQYF

d_gene: -
v_gene: TRBV5-6
abundance: many
j_gene: TRBJ2-1
CDR3nt: TGTGCCAGCAGCTTGGCGGTGGCAGGGCCCCCTCGTAACAATGAGCAGTTCTTC
CDR3aa: CASSLAVAGPPRNNEQFF

d_gene: -
v_gene: TRBV27
abundance: -
j_gene: TRBJ2-2
CDR3nt: TGTGCCAGCAGTACCGGGACTCCTGGAATCGGCACGTCCGGGGAGCTGTTTTTT
CDR3aa: CASSTGTPGIGTSGELFF

d_gene: -
v_gene: TRBV7-2
abundance: many
j_gene: TRBJ2-3
CDR3nt: TGTGCCAGCAGCTTACCCGGGGCCCCTCGACAGTATTTT
CDR3aa: CASSLPGAPRQYF

d_gene: -
v_gene: TRBV7-2
abundance: many
j_gene: TRBJ1-1
CDR3nt: TGTGCCAGCAGCTTAGAGGACACGAACACTGAAGCTTTCTTT
CDR3aa: CASSLEDTNTEAFF

d_gene: -
v_gene: TRBV12-3/TRBV12-4
abundance: medium-sized
j_gene: TRBJ2-2
CDR3nt: TGTGCCAGCAGCCCCCCTGGCGGGGCTACCGGGGAGCTGTTTTTT
CDR3aa: CASSPPGGATGELFF

d_gene: TRBD2
v_gene: TRBV6-2/TRBV6-3
abundance: many
j_gene: TRBJ2-7
CDR3nt: TGTGCCAGCCACCCCGGAAGAATAGCGGGAGAGGGCGAGCAGTACTTC
CDR3aa: CASHPGRIAGEGEQYF

d_gene: -
v_gene: TRBV7-9
abundance: -
j_gene: TRBJ2-3
CDR3nt: TGTGCCAGCAGCTCAAGCGGAGAACGCACAGATACGCAGTATTTT
CDR3aa: CASSSSGERTDTQYF

d_gene: TRBD2
v_gene: TRBV12-3/TRBV12-4
abundance: few
j_gene: TRBJ2-5
CDR3nt: TGTGCCAGCAGTCCGGGGGGACTAGCGGGGGGACTACAAGAGACCCAGTACTTC
CDR3aa: CASSPGGLAGGLQETQYF

d_gene: TRBD2
v_gene: TRBV20-1
abundance: many
j_gene: TRBJ2-5
CDR3nt: TGCAGTGGGCAGGCCGTGACTAGCGGGAGAGAGACCCAGTACTTC
CDR3aa: CSGQAVTSGRETQYF

d_gene: TRBD2
v_gene: TRBV5-5
abundance: many
j_gene: TRBJ2-3
CDR3nt: TGTGCCAGCAGCTTGGCCCCTAGCGGGGGAGATACGCAGTATTTT
CDR3aa: CASSLAPSGGDTQYF

d_gene: TRBD1
v_gene: TRBV20-1
abundance: many
j_gene: TRBJ2-5
CDR3nt: TGCAGTGCTAGAGGGGACAGCACCCAGTACTTC
CDR3aa: CSARGDSTQYF

d_gene: -
v_gene: TRBV6-1
abundance: many
j_gene: TRBJ2-3
CDR3nt: TGTGCCAGCAGCCAACCCGGCGAGGGCACAGATACGCAGTATTTT
CDR3aa: CASSQPGEGTDTQYF

d_gene: TRBD2
v_gene: TRBV10-3
abundance: few
j_gene: TRBJ2-2
CDR3nt: TGTGCCATCAGCCAAAAGCGGGAGTACACCGGGGAGCTGTTTTTT
CDR3aa: CAISQKREYTGELFF

d_gene: -
v_gene: TRBV7-2
abundance: many
j_gene: TRBJ2-2
CDR3nt: TGTGCCAGCAGCCGGGCCTTAACCGGGGAGCTGTTTTTT
CDR3aa: CASSRALTGELFF

d_gene: -
v_gene: TRBV6-5
abundance: many
j_gene: TRBJ2-7
CDR3nt: TGTGCCAGCAGTTACAGGGGGTCCTACGAGCAGTACTTC
CDR3aa: CASSYRGSYEQYF

d_gene: -
v_gene: TRBV27
abundance: medium-sized
j_gene: TRBJ1-5
CDR3nt: TGTGCCAGCAGTAACAGATTAGATCAGCCCCAGCATTTT
CDR3aa: CASSNRLDQPQHF

d_gene: TRBD1
v_gene: TRBV6-5
abundance: many
j_gene: TRBJ2-7
CDR3nt: TGTGCCAGCAGTTACTCGACAGGGGACGAGCAGTACTTC
CDR3aa: CASSYSTGDEQYF

d_gene: -
v_gene: TRBV7-2
abundance: medium-sized
j_gene: TRBJ2-7
CDR3nt: TGTGCCAGCAGCTTAAAAACCGGCCCGGTCAGGTCCTACGAGCAGTACTTC
CDR3aa: CASSLKTGPVRSYEQYF

d_gene: -
v_gene: TRBV9
abundance: few
j_gene: TRBJ1-1
CDR3nt: TGTGCCAGCAGCGTAGAGGGGACACAAGAAGCTTTCTTT
CDR3aa: CASSVEGTQEAFF

d_gene: -
v_gene: TRBV6-6
abundance: many
j_gene: TRBJ1-3
CDR3nt: TGTGCCAGCGAGCCGAGCTCTGGAAACACCATATATTTT
CDR3aa: CASEPSSGNTIYF

d_gene: TRBD1
v_gene: TRBV7-6
abundance: many
j_gene: TRBJ2-3
CDR3nt: TGTGCCAGCAGCTACCTGGGACAGGCTTCCTATAGCACAGATACGCAGTATTTT
CDR3aa: CASSYLGQASYSTDTQYF

d_gene: TRBD1
v_gene: TRBV5-1
abundance: -
j_gene: TRBJ2-5
CDR3nt: TGCGCCAGCAGCCCGACGGGACAGGTCGGGGAGACCCAGTACTTC
CDR3aa: CASSPTGQVGETQYF

d_gene: -
v_gene: TRBV19
abundance: medium-sized
j_gene: TRBJ1-5
CDR3nt: TGTGCCAGTAGTATAGATCTTGGGGCTGTTCAGCCCCAGCATTTT
CDR3aa: CASSIDLGAVQPQHF

d_gene: -
v_gene: TRBV6-6
abundance: once
j_gene: TRBJ2-1
CDR3nt: TGTGCCAGCAGTTATAACACCGCAGGGACCGAGCAGTTCTTC
CDR3aa: CASSYNTAGTEQFF

d_gene: TRBD1
v_gene: TRBV29-1
abundance: many
j_gene: TRBJ1-2
CDR3nt: TGCAGCGTTGAGGGACAGGGTGGGGAAGGCTACACCTTC
CDR3aa: CSVEGQGGEGYTF

d_gene: TRBD2
v_gene: TRBV7-2
abundance: medium-sized
j_gene: TRBJ2-2
CDR3nt: TGTGCCAGCAGCCCGCATCTAGCGGCCCTGAACACCGGGGAGCTGTTTTTT
CDR3aa: CASSPHLAALNTGELFF

d_gene: -
v_gene: TRBV5-1
abundance: medium-sized
j_gene: TRBJ1-5
CDR3nt: TGCGCCAGCAGCTTGGGACAGAATCAGCCCCAGCATTTT
CDR3aa: CASSLGQNQPQHF

d_gene: -
v_gene: TRBV6-5
abundance: many
j_gene: TRBJ2-7
CDR3nt: TGTGCCAGCAGTTACGATCAGGTCTCCTACGAGCAGTACTTC
CDR3aa: CASSYDQVSYEQYF

d_gene: -
v_gene: TRBV6-6
abundance: many
j_gene: TRBJ1-1
CDR3nt: TGTGCCAGCAGTTACTCTCTAATAGCAGGGTTGGAAACTGAAGCTTTCTTT
CDR3aa: CASSYSLIAGLETEAFF

d_gene: -
v_gene: TRBV28
abundance: many
j_gene: TRBJ2-5
CDR3nt: TGTGCCAGCAGCGATCTGTACCAAGAGACCCAGTACTTC
CDR3aa: CASSDLYQETQYF